Listed below are T cell receptor beta chains from one sample, sequenced in a study of Graves' ophthalmopathy and Graves' hyperthyroidism. TCRdb analysed the multiplex PCR reads with MiXCR anew, one entry per CDR3 protein. The sample contains about 1.2 million distinct CDR3 sequences, about 36% of which appear only once. The sequencing input was peripheral blood or thyroid tissue (not recorded which). These receptors were taken from an adult man with Graves' hyperthyroidism. Both conserved end residues are part of each CDR3. The order of the fields is clone size, V gene, D gene, J gene, CDR3 DNA, CDR3 protein. The D gene is left open where the match is weak. The size field is filled for only some rows; it gives once, few, many or a size class.

>NA|TRBV20-1|TRBD2|TRBJ2-5
TGCAGTGCACTGCGGGGGAAAGAGACCCAGTACTTC
CSALRGKETQYF
>NA|TRBV2|TRBD1|TRBJ1-4
TGTGCCAGCGCCGCCCGACAGGGGGCTCATGAAAAACTGTTTTTT
CASAARQGAHEKLFF
>NA|TRBV7-8|TRBD2|TRBJ2-2
TGTGCCAGCAGCAGCACCCCGGGACTAGTAGGGGTGGACACCGGGGAGCTGTTTTTT
CASSSTPGLVGVDTGELFF
>NA|TRBV6-6|NA|TRBJ2-6
TGTGCCAGCAGTTACGATGATCTGGGCGCCAACGTCCTGACTTTC
CASSYDDLGANVLTF
>many|TRBV10-3|TRBD1|TRBJ1-6
TGTGCCACTCAGCGGGACAGGAGCTCCTATAATTCACCCCTCCACTTT
CATQRDRSSYNSPLHF
>many|TRBV2|TRBD1|TRBJ1-5
TGTGCCAGCGGAGGGACAGGGGAAAATCAGCCCCAGCATTTT
CASGGTGENQPQHF
>many|TRBV29-1|NA|TRBJ2-7
TGCAGCGCCACTCGTGGGGGGGCGAGCTCCTACGAGCAGTACTTC
CSATRGGASSYEQYF
>many|TRBV14|TRBD1|TRBJ2-6
TGTGCCAGCAGCGAGTCAGGGGGCCGTAATGGGGCCAACGTCCTGACTTTC
CASSESGGRNGANVLTF
>many|TRBV7-2|NA|TRBJ1-3
TGTGCCAGCGGATCCGGGGGCTCCGGAAACACCATATATTTT
CASGSGGSGNTIYF
>few|TRBV4-1|TRBD1|TRBJ2-7
TGCGCCAGCAGCCAAGATACCGACAGGGTACTAGGCTACGAGCAGTACTTC
CASSQDTDRVLGYEQYF
>NA|TRBV9|TRBD1|TRBJ1-5
TGTGCCAGCAGCCCCCAAACGAGGGGGACAGGTCAAGAGACCCAGCATTTT
CASSPQTRGTGQETQHF
>few|TRBV20-1|NA|TRBJ2-7
TGCAGTGCTCATAGTAACACAGGAAACTACGAGCAGTACTTC
CSAHSNTGNYEQYF
>many|TRBV6-4|NA|TRBJ1-1
TGTGCCAGCAGTGAATCCAGCTACACTGAAGCTTTCTTT
CASSESSYTEAFF
>NA|TRBV25-1|TRBD1|TRBJ1-6
TGTGCCAGCAGTGAACCGACAGGGGGCCTCCGATCACCCCTCCACTTT
CASSEPTGGLRSPLHF
>NA|TRBV10-2|NA|TRBJ2-5
TGCGCCAGCAGTGACCCCGTCCAGCGCGCGGGGAGGCCACAAGAGACCCAGTACTTC
CASSDPVQRAGRPQETQYF
>many|TRBV20-1|NA|TRBJ1-3
TGCAGTGCCGCGACACTGGCTGGAAACACCATATATTTT
CSAATLAGNTIYF
>NA|TRBV15|NA|TRBJ1-4
TGTGCCACCAGCAGAGATAGGGCAGGTTCCTTATATGAAAAACTGTTTTTT
CATSRDRAGSLYEKLFF
>many|TRBV29-1|NA|TRBJ1-2
TGCAGCGTTGGGAGCGTGAATGGCTACACCTTC
CSVGSVNGYTF
>NA|TRBV28|NA|TRBJ2-7
TGTGCCAGCAGTTCCTCGGCGTTGGTGCAGTACTTC
CASSSSALVQYF
>NA|TRBV20-1|TRBD1|TRBJ1-5
TGCAGTGCCAGCACGGGACAGGATCAGCCCCAGCATTTT
CSASTGQDQPQHF